This is a list of T cell receptor beta chains from one sample in a study of breast tumors, draining lymph nodes, adjacent tissues. MiXCR, run by TCRdb on the multiplex PCR reads, gives a single entry per CDR3 protein. The table lists 100,000 or so distinct CDR3 sequences, about 20% of them singletons. The specimen sequenced was axillary lymph node tissue. These receptors came from a female donor with breast cancer. Some clones in this sample may be carry-over from other donors' samples. The CDR3 runs from the conserved cysteine through the conserved F or W.

V gene	J gene	CDR3 protein
TRBV20-1	TRBJ2-3	CSARLPGISTDTQYF
TRBV5-8	TRBJ1-4	CASTTGRNEKLFF
TRBV9	TRBJ1-2	CASSPQGRDGYTF
TRBV4-2	TRBJ1-2	CASSQSESPIGYGYTF
TRBV11-2	TRBJ2-3	CASSRLGGEADTQYF
TRBV20-1	TRBJ2-7	CSASKVAGGPGNEQYF
TRBV20-1	TRBJ2-3	CSAAGLAGFGDTQYF
TRBV7-8	TRBJ2-3	CATRGTDTQYF
TRBV7-8	TRBJ2-3	CASSFQGANTQYF
TRBV4-1	TRBJ2-7	CASSQEPPGTGAYEQYF
TRBV7-9	TRBJ2-3	CASSLGISGSGSDTQYF
TRBV10-3	TRBJ2-6	CAISESRGSSGANVLTF
TRBV18	TRBJ2-2	CASSPMNTGELFF
TRBV20-1	TRBJ2-7	CSARASGRYEQYF
TRBV5-1	TRBJ1-2	CASSFDSPIYGYTF
TRBV7-3	TRBJ2-1	CASSIGSDEQFF
TRBV13	TRBJ2-7	CASSSYGQGNEQYF
TRBV28	TRBJ2-7	CASSNWGSYEQYF
TRBV2	TRBJ1-6	CASIGGRSSYNSPLHF
TRBV19	TRBJ2-1	CASSMGRESYNEQFF
TRBV5-1	TRBJ2-2	CASSFAGQGTGELFF
TRBV5-6	TRBJ1-2	CASSQEGVPSGYTF
TRBV4-1	TRBJ1-1	CASSLGGGAEAFF
TRBV20-1	TRBJ2-1	CSAGRSSGGNEQSF
TRBV28	TRBJ1-3	CASRLGGLGNTIYF
TRBV7-9	TRBJ1-6	CASSLDRSPLHF